The entry that follows covers one T cell receptor (beta chain) sequence. Antigen unknown. The CDR3 consists of 13 residues. V gave up 2 bases and J gave up 6 bases; unmatched junction bases: 2. Germline loops: CDR1 SGHNT, CDR2 YENEEA. This entry belongs to a study of response to subunit inactivated influenza vaccine. Notes on the study in general: With each seasonal influenza vaccination, the authors suggested, few new T cells are recruited.

TCRdb reanalysed the RT-PCR reads using MiXCR and keeps one entry per CDR3 protein. The sample lists some 600,000 distinct CDR3 sequences, around 15% occurring once. V usage is TRBV11-3 and J usage is TRBJ2-3, with 7 bases that match TRBD2. The sequence came from a man aged 50 to 59 who received an inactivated influenza vaccine. Sequencing was performed on PBMCs from blood, taken around two weeks before vaccination. CDR3 nucleotide sequence: TGTGCCAGCAGCTTAATGGGGGGGGATACGCAGTATTTT. Protein sequence: CASSLMGGDTQYF.